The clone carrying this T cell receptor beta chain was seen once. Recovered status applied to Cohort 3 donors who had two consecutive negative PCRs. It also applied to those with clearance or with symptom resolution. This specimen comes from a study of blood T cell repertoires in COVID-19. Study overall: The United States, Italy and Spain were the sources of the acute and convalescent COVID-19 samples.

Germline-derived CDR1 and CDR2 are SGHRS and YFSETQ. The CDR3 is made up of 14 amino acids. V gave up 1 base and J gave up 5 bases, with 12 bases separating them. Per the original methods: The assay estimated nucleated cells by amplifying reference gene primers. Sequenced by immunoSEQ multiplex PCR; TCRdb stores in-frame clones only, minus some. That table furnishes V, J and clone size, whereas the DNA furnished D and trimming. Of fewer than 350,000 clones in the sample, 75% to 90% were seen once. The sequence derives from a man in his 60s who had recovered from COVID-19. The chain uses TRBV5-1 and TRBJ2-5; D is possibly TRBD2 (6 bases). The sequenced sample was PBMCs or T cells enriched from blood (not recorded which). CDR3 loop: CASSLTSPEETQYF. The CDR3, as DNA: TGCGCCAGCAGCTTGACTAGCCCTGAGGAGACCCAGTACTTC.